This T cell receptor (beta chain) stems from a study of sequential checkpoint blockade in melanoma. Across the whole study: 91 pretreatment tumor DNA samples were TCRβ immunosequenced. Study-level results: Clinical benefit was about 30 times likelier when tumor T-cell fraction and clonality increased.

Treatment given: randomized to nivolumab then ipilimumab (arm A) or the reverse (arm B). Data came from immunoSEQ multiplex PCR; TCRdb stores just in-frame clones and leaves some out. Among over 4,500 clones, 34% were seen once, and the ten largest hold roughly 12%. Germline-derived CDR1 and CDR2 are SGDLS and YYNGEE. The CDR3 spans 16 residues. The V end was cut by 0 bases, the J end by 0 bases, with 10 bases between. About this clone: Its target is not known.

The material was tumor tissue (inferred from file names), obtained from a patient given nivolumab and ipilimumab in sequence. This clonotype was obtained from a human donor with melanoma. The rearrangement links TRBV9 to TRBJ1-3; no definite D call. CDR3 protein: CASSVGPDYSGNTIYF. The CDR3 region has the DNA TGTGCCAGCAGCGTAGGCCCGGATTACTCTGGAAACACCATATATTTT.